Listed below are T cell receptor beta chains from one sample, sequenced in a study of siplizumab effects on memory and regulatory T cells. The assay was immunoSEQ multiplex PCR, and TCRdb's table has in-frame clones only and misses some. The sample has about 100,000 clones, 94% seen once; the top ten hold approximately 1.4%. The sample comprised non-Treg CD4+ T cells sorted from blood. The receptors shown here come from a human donor in good health. Each CDR3 is given with its conserved first and last residue. A D gene is named only where the DNA matches it firmly. Clone size, where shown, is once, few, many, or a class for clones that have expanded.

cdr3_aa,cdr3_nt,d_call,v_call,clone_size,j_call
CASSKTGVTYGYTF,TGTGCCAGTTCAAAAACAGGGGTAACCTATGGCTACACCTTC,TRBD1,TRBV19,-,TRBJ1-2
CASVPGQYYGYTF,TGTGCCAGCGTACCGGGACAGTACTATGGCTACACCTTC,TRBD1,TRBV5-6,-,TRBJ1-2
CASTRGAEQVEQFF,TGTGCCAGCACCCGTGGGGCGGAGCAGGTTGAGCAGTTCTTC,-,TRBV11-2,-,TRBJ2-1
CASSGRDSQGEQYF,TGTGCCAGCAGTGGCCGGGACTCCCAGGGCGAGCAGTACTTC,-,TRBV6-6,-,TRBJ2-7
CASSVDRKNTGELFF,TGTGCCAGCAGTGTAGACAGGAAAAACACCGGGGAGCTGTTTTTT,-,TRBV2,-,TRBJ2-2
CASSPGLTGEQYF,TGTGCCAGTAGTCCGGGTCTGACGGGCGAGCAGTACTTC,-,TRBV19,-,TRBJ2-7
CASSPLAGGTDTQYF,TGTGCCAGCAGTCCACTAGCGGGCGGCACAGATACGCAGTATTTT,TRBD2,TRBV28,-,TRBJ2-3
CASSPARSNQPQHF,TGTGCCAGCAGCCCTGCGAGGAGCAATCAGCCCCAGCATTTT,-,TRBV27,once,TRBJ1-5
CASILSGSRESEQYF,TGCGCCAGCATCCTTAGCGGGAGTCGGGAGAGCGAGCAGTACTTC,TRBD2,TRBV10-2,-,TRBJ2-7
CASSLDSNQPQHF,TGTGCCAGCAGCCTCGACAGCAATCAGCCCCAGCATTTT,-,TRBV7-9,-,TRBJ1-5
CASSPDRNEQFF,TGTGCCAGCAGCCCGGACAGGAATGAGCAGTTCTTC,TRBD1,TRBV11-1,-,TRBJ2-1
CSVAGVGAWYNEQFF,TGCAGCGTTGCCGGGGTGGGAGCCTGGTACAATGAGCAGTTCTTC,-,TRBV29-1,-,TRBJ2-1
CSVVGVRSRTEAFF,TGCAGCGTTGTAGGGGTAAGGTCGAGGACTGAAGCTTTCTTT,-,TRBV29-1,-,TRBJ1-1
CASSEDVNTQYF,TGCGCCAGCAGCGAGGACGTAAATACGCAGTATTTT,-,TRBV5-1,once,TRBJ2-3
CAWNMWGFLGLSDVPGELFF,TGTGCCTGGAACATGTGGGGGTTTTTGGGTCTTTCTGATGTACCCGGGGAGCTGTTTTTT,-,TRBV30,-,TRBJ2-2
CASSIGGSLTYQETQYF,TGTGCCAGTAGTATAGGGGGTAGCCTAACCTACCAAGAGACCCAGTACTTC,-,TRBV19,-,TRBJ2-5
CASGTGVTTGELFF,TGTGCCAGTGGGACAGGGGTAACCACCGGGGAGCTGTTTTTT,TRBD1,TRBV19,-,TRBJ2-2
CASSPSSDPSSYNEQFF,TGTGCCAGTAGTCCCTCCTCGGATCCGTCGTCCTACAATGAGCAGTTCTTC,-,TRBV19,-,TRBJ2-1
CVGGAEMNTEAFF,TGTGTCGGGGGGGCAGAGATGAACACTGAAGCTTTCTTT,-,TRBV2,-,TRBJ1-1
CASSYSRQPQHF,TGTGCCAGCAGTTACTCGAGACAGCCCCAGCATTTT,-,TRBV6-5,-,TRBJ1-5
CASTLTGGEFYEQYF,TGTGCCAGCACCCTGACAGGGGGCGAGTTCTACGAGCAGTACTTC,TRBD1,TRBV27,-,TRBJ2-7
CASIDPETSGGDEQFF,TGTGCCAGCATAGACCCTGAGACTAGCGGGGGCGATGAGCAGTTCTTC,TRBD2,TRBV9,-,TRBJ2-1
CASSPTARYGYTF,TGTGCCAGCTCTCCGACCGCTCGCTATGGCTACACCTTC,-,TRBV28,-,TRBJ1-2
CAISDEGLTNSPLHF,TGTGCCATCAGTGACGAGGGGTTAACAAATTCACCCCTCCACTTT,-,TRBV10-3,-,TRBJ1-6
CASSLATGNEQFF,TGTGCCAGCTCATTAGCGACAGGGAATGAGCAGTTCTTC,TRBD1,TRBV18,once,TRBJ2-1
CASSAGPTYGYTF,TGTGCCAGCAGTGCCGGGCCGACCTATGGCTACACCTTC,-,TRBV25-1,-,TRBJ1-2
CASSTSVNQPQHF,TGTGCCAGTAGTACCTCCGTCAATCAGCCCCAGCATTTT,-,TRBV19,-,TRBJ1-5
CARRDRRESSYEQYF,TGTGCCAGAAGGGATAGGCGGGAGAGCTCCTACGAGCAGTACTTC,TRBD2,TRBV6-4,-,TRBJ2-7
CSVEDPTPRGYTF,TGCAGCGTTGAAGACCCAACTCCGCGGGGCTACACCTTC,-,TRBV29-1,-,TRBJ1-2
CASSDPRQGETQYF,TGTGCCAGCAGCGATCCCCGACAGGGTGAGACCCAGTACTTC,TRBD1,TRBV2,-,TRBJ2-5
CASSSGRAWSEQFF,TGCGCCAGTTCTAGCGGGAGGGCCTGGAGTGAGCAGTTCTTC,TRBD2,TRBV10-1,-,TRBJ2-1
CASLRVGRGNTIYF,TGTGCCAGTCTCCGAGTCGGCCGGGGAAACACCATATATTTT,-,TRBV6-1,-,TRBJ1-3
CSVVKTTNGSGMYSYEQYF,TGCAGCGTTGTCAAGACGACAAACGGGAGCGGGATGTACAGCTACGAGCAGTACTTC,TRBD2,TRBV29-1,-,TRBJ2-7
CASSSPGQGRNIQYF,TGTGCCAGCAGCTCCCCCGGGCAGGGGAGAAACATTCAGTACTTC,-,TRBV7-2,-,TRBJ2-4
CASRGDSTEAFF,TGTGCCAGCAGAGGGGACAGCACTGAAGCTTTCTTT,TRBD1,TRBV6-1,-,TRBJ1-1
CASSQALTQNTEAFF,TGTGCCAGCAGCCAAGCGCTAACCCAGAACACTGAAGCTTTCTTT,-,TRBV14,-,TRBJ1-1
CSVQLAGSYEQYF,TGCAGCGTTCAGCTAGCGGGTTCCTACGAGCAGTACTTC,TRBD2,TRBV29-1,once,TRBJ2-7
CASRPKGHSNQPQHF,TGTGCCAGTAGACCTAAAGGACATAGCAATCAGCCCCAGCATTTT,-,TRBV19,-,TRBJ1-5
CASTPTESSGNTIYF,TGCGCCAGCACCCCCACGGAGAGCTCTGGAAACACCATATATTTT,-,TRBV10-2,-,TRBJ1-3
CAIGLGGSLPNEQYF,TGTGCCATCGGTTTGGGCGGGAGTCTACCGAACGAGCAGTACTTC,TRBD2,TRBV10-3,-,TRBJ2-7
CASSLGQANTGELFF,TGTGCCAGCAGTTTAGGACAGGCGAACACCGGGGAGCTGTTTTTT,TRBD1,TRBV27,-,TRBJ2-2